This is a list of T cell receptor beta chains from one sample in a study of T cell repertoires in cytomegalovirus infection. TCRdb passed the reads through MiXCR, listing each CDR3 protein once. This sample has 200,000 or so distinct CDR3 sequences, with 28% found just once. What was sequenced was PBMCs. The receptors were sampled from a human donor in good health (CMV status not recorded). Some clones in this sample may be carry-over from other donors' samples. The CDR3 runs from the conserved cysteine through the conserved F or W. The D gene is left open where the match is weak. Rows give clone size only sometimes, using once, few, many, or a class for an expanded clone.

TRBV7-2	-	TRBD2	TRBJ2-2	TGTGCCAGCAGCCGGGGCGCGGCCGCGGGGGGAACCGGGGAGCTGTTTTTT	CASSRGAAAGGTGELFF
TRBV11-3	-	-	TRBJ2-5	TGTGCCAGCAGCTTAGATGGTACCTCGGAGACCCAGTACTTC	CASSLDGTSETQYF
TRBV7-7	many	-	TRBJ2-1	TGTGCTAGCAGTTTCAGGCTCACGGGAAACTACAATGAGCAGTTCTTC	CASSFRLTGNYNEQFF
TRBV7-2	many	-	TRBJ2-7	TGTGCCAGCAGCTTGGGACCTACGAACTACGAGCAGTACTTC	CASSLGPTNYEQYF
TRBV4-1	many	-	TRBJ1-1	TGCGCCAGCAGCCAAGTAAGCGAAAACACTGAAGCTTTCTTT	CASSQVSENTEAFF
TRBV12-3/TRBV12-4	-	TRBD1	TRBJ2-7	TGTGCCAGCAGTTTACATGGACAGGGTACGAACGAGCAGTACTTC	CASSLHGQGTNEQYF
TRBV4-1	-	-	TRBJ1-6	TGCGCCAGCAGCCGAACAGAGAATTCACCCCTCCACTTT	CASSRTENSPLHF
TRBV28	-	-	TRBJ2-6	TGTGCCAGCAGCCAGACACCCTCTGGGGCCAACGTCCTGACTTTC	CASSQTPSGANVLTF
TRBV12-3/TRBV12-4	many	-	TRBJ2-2	TGTGCCAGCACCCCGGTGGTGGGTACGAACACCGGGGAGCTGTTTTTT	CASTPVVGTNTGELFF
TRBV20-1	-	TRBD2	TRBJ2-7	TGCAGTGCTAGAGTATCTAGCGGGGGGTCGATTGGCGAGCAGTACTTC	CSARVSSGGSIGEQYF
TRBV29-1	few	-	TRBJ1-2	TGCAGCGCTACCGGAGCCGGCAGCTGGGGGGGCTACACCTTC	CSATGAGSWGGYTF
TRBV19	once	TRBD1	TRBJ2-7	TGTGCCAGTGGGACAGGGTCCTACGAGCAGTACTTC	CASGTGSYEQYF
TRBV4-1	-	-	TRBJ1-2	TGCGCCAGCAGCAAAGAGATTAGGGGAGCTAACTATGGCTACACCTTC	CASSKEIRGANYGYTF
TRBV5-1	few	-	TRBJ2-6	TGCGCCAGCAGCTGGGCCGAAGGACATCCGAGCTCTGGGGCCAACGTCCTGACTTTC	CASSWAEGHPSSGANVLTF
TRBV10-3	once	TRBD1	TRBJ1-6	TGTGCCGCCACCGGGACAGGGGATTCACCCCTCCACTTT	CAATGTGDSPLHF
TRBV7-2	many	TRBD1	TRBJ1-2	TGTGCCAGCAGCGATAGGACAGGGGGCTTTGGCTACACCTTC	CASSDRTGGFGYTF
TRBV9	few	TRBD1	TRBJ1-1	TGTGCCAGCAGCGTAGGGACAGGGTGGGGCACTGAAGCTTTCTTT	CASSVGTGWGTEAFF
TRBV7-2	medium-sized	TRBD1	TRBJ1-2	TGTGCCAGCAGCCCCGGACAGGTCTATGGCTACACCTTC	CASSPGQVYGYTF
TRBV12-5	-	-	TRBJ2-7	TGTGCTAGTGGTTTCATATTATCCGGGCCCTCCTACGAGCAGTACTTC	CASGFILSGPSYEQYF
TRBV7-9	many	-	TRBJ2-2	TGTGCCAGCAGCTTGCCGGGGTACACCGGGGAGCTGTTTTTT	CASSLPGYTGELFF
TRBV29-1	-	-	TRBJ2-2	TGCAGCTCGAGACAGGCCGGAAACACCGGGGAGCTGTTTTTT	CSSRQAGNTGELFF
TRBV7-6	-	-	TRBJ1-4	TGTGCCAGCAGCAATGACGGTGCGAATGAAAAACTGTTTTTT	CASSNDGANEKLFF
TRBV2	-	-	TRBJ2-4	TGTGCCAGCAAGGAGCAAATAGCCAAAAACATTCAGTACTTC	CASKEQIAKNIQYF
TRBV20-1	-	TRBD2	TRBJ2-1	TGCAGTGCTAATCCTCCTGGGGGGGTCTACAATGAGCAGTTCTTC	CSANPPGGVYNEQFF
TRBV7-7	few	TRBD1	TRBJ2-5	TGTGCTAGCAGCTATCGGGCGGGACAGGCACAAGAGACCCAGTACTTC	CASSYRAGQAQETQYF
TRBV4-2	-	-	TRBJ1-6	TGTGCCAGCAGCCAAGATCGGGGTGACCGTTCCAGGGATTCACCCCTCCACTTT	CASSQDRGDRSRDSPLHF
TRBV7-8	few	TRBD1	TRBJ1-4	TGTGCCAGCAGCCCGGGACAGGGGGCAGCTAATGAAAAACTGTTTTTT	CASSPGQGAANEKLFF
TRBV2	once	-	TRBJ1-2	TGTGCCAGCAGGACGGATTACTATGGCTACACCTTC	CASRTDYYGYTF
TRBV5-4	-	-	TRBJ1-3	TGTGCCAGCAGCCGCGGACAGTCTGGAAACACCATATATTTT	CASSRGQSGNTIYF
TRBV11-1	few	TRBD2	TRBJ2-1	TGTGCCAGCAGCTTAGTGCGGGGGGGCGGGATCTCCTACAATGAGCAGTTCTTC	CASSLVRGGGISYNEQFF
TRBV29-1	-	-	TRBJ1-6	TGCAGCGTTGAAGAACCGGACATGAAGTCACCCCTCCACTTT	CSVEEPDMKSPLHF
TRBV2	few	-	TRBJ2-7	TGTGCCAGCAGTCTGGATACCTCCCCGGGCGAGCAGTACTTC	CASSLDTSPGEQYF
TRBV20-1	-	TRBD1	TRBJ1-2	TGCAGTGCTAGAGACTCGGGACAGGACTATGGCTACACCTTC	CSARDSGQDYGYTF
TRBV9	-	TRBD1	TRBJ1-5	TGTGCCAGCAGCTCCCAGACAGGGACAAATCAGCCCCAGCATTTT	CASSSQTGTNQPQHF
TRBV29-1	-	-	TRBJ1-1	TGCAGCGTCTTATCCACTGAAGCTTTCTTT	CSVLSTEAFF
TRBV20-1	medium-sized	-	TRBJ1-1	TGCAGTGCTAGAGATGGGGAAGGGGCCGTGACCACTGAAGCTTTCTTT	CSARDGEGAVTTEAFF
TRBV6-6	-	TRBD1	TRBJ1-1	TGTGCCAGCAGGCTACAGGGGATGAACACTGAAGCTTTCTTT	CASRLQGMNTEAFF
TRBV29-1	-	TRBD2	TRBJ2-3	TGCAGCGTTGAAGGTGGGACTAGCGGGGGAAATACGCAGTATTTT	CSVEGGTSGGNTQYF
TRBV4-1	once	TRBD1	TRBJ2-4	TGCGCCAGCAGCCAAGGGCAGGGGGCTTGGAACATTCAGTACTTC	CASSQGQGAWNIQYF
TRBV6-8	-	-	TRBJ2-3	TGTGCCAGCAGTAACCTCAGGGGTAGCACAGATACGCAGTATTTT	CASSNLRGSTDTQYF
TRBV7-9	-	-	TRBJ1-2	TGTGCCAGCAGCGCCAGACAGGCAGTTGGCTATGGCTACACCTTC	CASSARQAVGYGYTF
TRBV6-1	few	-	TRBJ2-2	TGTGCCAGCAGTGAAAGGAGATCCGGGGAGCTGTTTTTT	CASSERRSGELFF
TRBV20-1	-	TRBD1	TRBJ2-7	TGCAGCCCCAGGGGGAAAGATTACGAGCAGTACTTC	CSPRGKDYEQYF
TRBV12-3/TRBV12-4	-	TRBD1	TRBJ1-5	TGTGCCAGCACCGGACAGGGGTTAAGTCAGCCCCAGCATTTT	CASTGQGLSQPQHF
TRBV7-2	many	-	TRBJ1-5	TGTGCCAGCAGAACGGGCGGGGGCCAGCCCCAGCATTTT	CASRTGGGQPQHF
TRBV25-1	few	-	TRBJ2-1	TGTGCCAGCAGTGACCGGACAGGGAGGGTCACTGAGCAGTTCTTC	CASSDRTGRVTEQFF
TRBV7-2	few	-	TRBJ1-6	TGTGCCTCATGCGGGGACGATTCACCCCTCCACTTT	CASCGDDSPLHF
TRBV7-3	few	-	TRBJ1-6	TGTGCCAGCAGCTTACTGAGCTCCTATAATTCACCCCTCCACTTT	CASSLLSSYNSPLHF
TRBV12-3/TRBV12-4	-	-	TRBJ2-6	TGTGCCAGCAGTTACGACACGGTTTTCGCTGGGGCCAACGTCCTGACTTTC	CASSYDTVFAGANVLTF
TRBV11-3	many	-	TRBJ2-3	TGTGCCAGCAGCTTAGTCGCCCATACGCAGTATTTT	CASSLVAHTQYF
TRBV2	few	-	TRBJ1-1	TGTGCCATCGGGACGGTGAACACTGAAGCTTTCTTT	CAIGTVNTEAFF
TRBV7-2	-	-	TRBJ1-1	TGTGCCAGCAGCTTTTTGAGGAACACTGAAGCTTTCTTT	CASSFLRNTEAFF
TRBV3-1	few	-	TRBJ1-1	TGTGCCAGCAGCGAGGGACACTTGAACACTGAAGCTTTCTTT	CASSEGHLNTEAFF
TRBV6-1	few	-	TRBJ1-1	TGTGCCAGCACCGTCTCAGGACAGCCGAACACTGAAGCTTTCTTT	CASTVSGQPNTEAFF
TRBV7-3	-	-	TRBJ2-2	TGTGCCAGCAGCTTAATCCCCCCCGGCAGGGAGAACACCGGGGAGCTGTTTTTT	CASSLIPPGRENTGELFF